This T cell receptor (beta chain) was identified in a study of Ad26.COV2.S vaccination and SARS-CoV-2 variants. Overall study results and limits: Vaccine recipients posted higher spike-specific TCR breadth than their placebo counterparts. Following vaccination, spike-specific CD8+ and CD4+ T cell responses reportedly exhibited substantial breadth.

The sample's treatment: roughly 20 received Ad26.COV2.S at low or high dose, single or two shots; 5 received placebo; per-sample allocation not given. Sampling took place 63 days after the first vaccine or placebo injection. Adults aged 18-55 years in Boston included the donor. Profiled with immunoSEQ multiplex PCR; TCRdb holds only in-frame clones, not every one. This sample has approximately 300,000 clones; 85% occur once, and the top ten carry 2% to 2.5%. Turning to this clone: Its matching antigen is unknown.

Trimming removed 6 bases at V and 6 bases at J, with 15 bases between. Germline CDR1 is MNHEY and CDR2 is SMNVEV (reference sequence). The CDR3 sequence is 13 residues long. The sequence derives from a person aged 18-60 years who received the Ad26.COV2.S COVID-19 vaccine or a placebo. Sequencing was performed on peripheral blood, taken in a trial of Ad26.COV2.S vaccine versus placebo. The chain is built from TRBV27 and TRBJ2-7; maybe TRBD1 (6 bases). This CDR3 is CASRSTGYGEQYF. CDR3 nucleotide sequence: TGTGCCAGCAGATCAACAGGGTACGGCGAGCAGTACTTC.